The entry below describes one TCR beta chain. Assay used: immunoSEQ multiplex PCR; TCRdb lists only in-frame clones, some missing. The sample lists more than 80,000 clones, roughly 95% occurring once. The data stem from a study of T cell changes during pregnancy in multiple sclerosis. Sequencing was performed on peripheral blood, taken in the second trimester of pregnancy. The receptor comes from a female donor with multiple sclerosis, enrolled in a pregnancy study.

DNA for the CDR3: TGTGCCAGCAGCCTCCCCCGCGCGGGGAACACCGGGGAGCTGTTTTTT. Residues: CASSLPRAGNTGELFF. The genes are TRBV4-2 and TRBJ2-2, with D possibly being TRBD2 (5 bases). The CDR3 totals 16 residues. Germline values: CDR1 LGHNA, CDR2 YNFKEQ. V lost 4 bases, J lost 1 base, and 13 bases lay in between.